This T cell receptor (beta chain) was sequenced for a study of siplizumab effects on memory and regulatory T cells. V shed 6 bases and J 6 bases; nucleotides not matched to a gene: 9. The germline V gene encodes CDR1 MDHEN and CDR2 SYDVKM. There are 14 residues in the CDR3. Sequencing was performed with immunoSEQ multiplex PCR; in TCRdb, only in-frame clones are kept and a portion is missing. The repertoire includes about 26,000 clones, approximately 82% of them detected once, and 24% sits in the top ten. This TCR was sampled from a human donor in good health. The sample taken for sequencing was memory CD4+ T cells sorted from blood. The chain uses TRBV28 and TRBJ1-2, with TRBD1 matching over 8 bases. This chain's CDR3 is CASSTGGSPHGYTF. CDR3 bases: TGTGCCAGCAGCACAGGGGGGAGCCCCCATGGCTACACCTTC.